This entry lists 28 T cell receptor beta chains sequenced from one sample in a study of CD8+CD57+ T cells in acquired aplastic anemia. TCR beta VDJ and CDR3 profiling used genomic DNA as template. TCRdb re-analysed the reads in MiXCR, keeping a single row per CDR3 protein. Of a few hundred thousand distinct CDR3 sequences in the sample, roughly 35% were seen once. The sequenced sample consisted of sorted CD4+, CD8+, or CD8+CD57+ T cells (not recorded which) from PBMCs. Source of these receptors: a human donor in good health, serving as a control.

The V gene is TRBV7-2, the J gene TRBJ2-1; possible D gene TRBD2, 5 bases. Germline CDR1 is SGHTA and CDR2 is FQGNSA. The CDR3 length is 15 residues. V gave up 0 bases and J gave up 5 bases, with 11 bases separating them. The CDR3 DNA reads as TGTGCCAGCAGCTTAGCCCTACTAGGGAACAATGAGCAGTTCTTC. It specifies CASSLALLGNNEQFF.

The chain couples TRBV12-5 to TRBJ1-1; D is unresolved. The V gene lost 7 bases and the J gene lost 3 bases, with 12 bases spanning the gap. CDR1 LGHNT and CDR2 FRNRAP come from the germline V gene. This CDR3 spans 13 amino acids. CDR3 DNA: TGTGCTAGTGCCTTGGACGGGTACACTGAAGCTTTCTTT. Amino acids: CASALDGYTEAFF.

At least ten counts were recorded for this clonotype. The genes are TRBV4-1 and TRBJ2-3; 12 bases are shared with TRBD2. Germline CDR1 and CDR2: MGHRA and YSYEKL. Losses at the gene ends were 4 bases for V and 6 bases for J; bases not matched to a gene: 5. The length of the CDR3 is 15 residues. CDR3 residues: CASSLGLAGSDTQYF. The DNA of the CDR3 is TGCGCCAGCAGCCTAGGACTAGCGGGGTCGGATACGCAGTATTTT.

This clonotype was counted only a few times. A much larger clone lies a single base off, so this may be a read error. The chain is built from TRBV11-2 and TRBJ1-1, with D possibly TRBD1 on 5 matching bases. Germline assignment: CDR1 SGHAT and CDR2 FQNNGV. The CDR3 covers 16 residues. V lost 5 bases and J 1 base, leaving 17 bases between the germline ends. CDR3 in amino acids: CASSTNLGRTNTEAFF. In DNA, the CDR3 is TGTGCCAGCAGCACGAATCTGGGACGTACGAACACTGAAGCTTTCTTT.

This clonotype was picked up a small number of times. The chain combines TRBV7-9 with TRBJ1-2; 8 positions match TRBD1. This CDR3 is built from 15 residues. Looked up from germline, CDR1 is SEHNR and CDR2 is FQNEAQ (reference sequence). With 6 bases clipped from V and 2 bases from J, the junction kept 8 bases outside the gene matches. DNA of the CDR3: TGTGCCAGCAGTGCTAGCCGACAGGGGAACTATGGCTACACCTTC. Its protein is CASSASRQGNYGYTF.

This clonotype was picked up many times. The chain is built from TRBV11-2 and TRBJ1-2, with TRBD1 matching 7 bases. Germline lookup yields CDR1 SGHAT and CDR2 FQNNGV. The CDR3 spans 16 residues. V lost 3 bases, J lost 2 bases, and 9 bases stayed unmatched. CDR3 in DNA: TGTGCCAGCAGCTTGCCTACACGCAGGGGGAACTATGGCTACACCTTC. This translates into CASSLPTRRGNYGYTF.

The chain is built from TRBV2 and TRBJ2-6; D possibly uses TRBD1 or TRBD2 (5 bases each). CDR3 length: 18 residues. Germline V gene sequence: CDR1 SNHLY, CDR2 FYNNEI. V lost 6 bases and J 1 base, leaving 19 bases between the germline ends. The DNA of the CDR3 is TGTGCCAGCAGCCGAACGGGACCCCTAGTGTCTGGGGCCAACGTCCTGACTTTC. It translates to CASSRTGPLVSGANVLTF.

This clonotype was recorded at least ten times. The chain uses TRBV5-1 and TRBJ2-7; TRBD1 matches at 7 bases. This CDR3 spans 13 amino acids. From germline, CDR1 is SGHRS and CDR2 YFSETQ. V was clipped by 3 bases and J by 2 bases; unmatched bases: 2. The CDR3: CASSSQGAYEQYF. In DNA, the CDR3 is TGCGCCAGCAGCTCCCAGGGGGCCTACGAGCAGTACTTC.

The V call is TRBV19, the J call TRBJ1-5; no firm D call. Looked up from germline, CDR1 is LNHDA and CDR2 is SQIVND (reference sequence). V dropped 3 bases and J dropped 11 bases, with 14 bases sitting between them. CDR3 length: 13 residues. CDR3 in DNA: TGTGCCAGTAGTATGGTTCTCGGGGAGACCCAGCATTTT. Protein: CASSMVLGETQHF.

In its sample, this clonotype was seen a few times. The chain employs TRBV15 and TRBJ2-5, with TRBD2 identical over 11 bases. This CDR3 has 13 residues. V was clipped by 5 bases and J by 12 bases; unmatched bases: 8. CDR1 is LNHNV and CDR2 is YYDKDF in the germline V gene (reference sequence). As DNA, the CDR3 is TGTGCCACCAGCGGAACGCTAGCGGGGGGAAAGTACTTC. Protein sequence: CATSGTLAGGKYF.

The genes are TRBV4-1 and TRBJ1-5, with D unclear. CDR3 length: 16 residues. The germline V gene encodes CDR1 MGHRA and CDR2 YSYEKL. V was trimmed by 1 base and J by 2 bases, leaving 12 bases between them. The CDR3 DNA is TGCGCCAGCAGCCAAGGGGAGGTATTTCGCAATCAGCCCCAGCATTTT. Translation: CASSQGEVFRNQPQHF.

This clonotype has ten or more counts. This chain joins TRBV5-1 and TRBJ1-1; possibly TRBD1 for D (5 bases). Looked up from germline, CDR1 is SGHRS and CDR2 is YFSETQ. This CDR3 is built from 13 residues. The V end lost 4 bases, the J end lost 3 bases, and 10 bases lay between the germline ends. CDR3 in DNA: TGCGCCAGCAGCGGAACAGGATACACTGAAGCTTTCTTT. This sequence encodes CASSGTGYTEAFF.

As concerns this clonotype: This could be a read error, since a much larger clone is one nucleotide away. The chain uses TRBV5-4 and TRBJ1-1; D is unclear. Germline CDR1 and CDR2: SGHNT and YYREEE (reference sequence). The V gene lost 0 bases and the J gene lost 6 bases, with 9 bases spanning the gap. CDR3 length: 13 residues. This CDR3 is CASSLDGYAEAFF. The DNA of the CDR3 is TGTGCCAGCAGCTTGGACGGTTACGCTGAAGCTTTCTTT.

Concerning this clonotype itself: A much larger clone is a single base away; this may be a read error. The CDR3 region has the DNA TGCGCCAGCAGCTTATACGGACAGATGATGGACACTGAAGCTTTCTTT. Amino acid sequence: CASSLYGQMMDTEAFF. This chain links TRBV5-1 with TRBJ1-1, with D perhaps TRBD1 (6 bases). V was cut by 2 bases and J by 3 bases, with 17 bases left in between. Germline CDR1 and CDR2: SGHRS and YFSETQ. The CDR3 length is 16 residues.

The chain links TRBV5-1 to TRBJ1-2; TRBD1 might be the D (5 bases). The germline V gene has CDR1 SGHRS and CDR2 YFSETQ. Trimming shortened V by 4 bases and J by 2 bases, and 21 bases separated the two germline ends. The CDR3 contains 17 residues. CDR3 sequence (DNA): TGCGCCAGCAGCCGGCAAAGGGGCGGCAGACAAAACTATGGCTACACCTTC. This gives the protein CASSRQRGGRQNYGYTF.

There are many counts of this clonotype. The CDR3 sequence is CASSLVRASGTYEQYF. For the CDR3, the DNA is TGTGCCAGCAGCTTAGTGCGGGCTAGCGGGACCTACGAGCAGTACTTC. This chain connects TRBV7-3 to TRBJ2-7; 9 nucleotides align to TRBD2. J was trimmed by 2 bases and V by 2 bases; bases with no gene match: 7. CDR1 and CDR2 from the germline V gene are SGHTA and FQGTGA. The length of the CDR3 is 16 residues. Filled out from reference TRBV7-3 and TRBJ2-7, the complete variable domain reads GAGVSQTPSNKVTEKGKYVELRCDPISGHTALYWYRQSLGQGPEFLIYFQGTGAADDSGLPNDRFFAVRPEGSVSTLKIQRTERGDSAVYLCASSLVRASGTYEQYFGPGTRLTVT.

J is TRBJ1-6 and V is TRBV2; TRBD1 is a possible D gene (6 bases). Trimming left V 8 bases short and J 10 bases short, with 21 bases between. This CDR3 spans 15 amino acids. From germline, CDR1 is SNHLY and CDR2 FYNNEI. The DNA of the CDR3 is TGTGCCAGCCTGGGGAGGGGGGGATCAAGCTCACCCCTCCACTTT. Translation gives CASLGRGGSSSPLHF.

There are a few counts of this clonotype. The chain is built from TRBV27 and TRBJ2-1; TRBD2 aligns across 9 bases. Germline loops: CDR1 MNHEY, CDR2 SMNVEV (reference sequence). The CDR3 runs 18 residues. Trimming took 6 bases from V and 3 from J; bases not matched to a gene: 15. For the CDR3, the DNA is TGTGCCAGCAGCCTATCGCGGGGGGGGGCCGTTATCTACAATGAGCAGTTCTTC. It codes for CASSLSRGGAVIYNEQFF.

This clonotype was seen repeatedly, ten times or more. The rearrangement links TRBV7-2 to TRBJ1-1; a weak D match, TRBD1 (5 bases). Trimming removed 3 bases from V and 0 bases from J, with 8 bases in between. The CDR3 is made up of 14 amino acids. Germline lookup yields CDR1 SGHTA and CDR2 FQGNSA. Written as DNA, the CDR3 is TGTGCCAGCAGCTTCAGGGCGATGAACACTGAAGCTTTCTTT. Its protein is CASSFRAMNTEAFF.

Worth noting for this clonotype: A read error may be the cause here, since a much bigger clone is one base away. The chain has TRBV7-2 and TRBJ1-1, with D perhaps TRBD1 (6 bases). Germline CDR1 and CDR2: SGHTA and FQGNSA. CDR3 length: 14 residues. The CDR3 DNA follows: TGTGCCGGCAGTTCTCCACGGCTAACAGGGGAAGCTTTCTTT. The encoded protein is CAGSSPRLTGEAFF.

This rearrangement joins TRBV20-1 to TRBJ1-4, with D tentatively TRBD1 (6 bases). The CDR3 loop spans 15 amino acids. Trimming took 3 bases from V and 7 from J, leaving 18 bases between them. Germline V CDR1 and CDR2: DFQATT, SNEGSKA (reference sequence). DNA of the CDR3: TGCAGTGCTAGGGACGACGGGACACCGGCTGAAAAACTGTTTTTT. Translating gives CSARDDGTPAEKLFF.

CDR3 sequence: CSARSMDGGETQYF. The CDR3 bases are TGCAGTGCTAGATCGATGGACGGCGGGGAGACCCAGTACTTC. The chain is built from TRBV20-1 and TRBJ2-5; TRBD2 is a possible D gene (5 bases). The CDR3 is 14 amino acids. Trimming took 2 bases from V and 5 from J, leaving 15 bases between them. Germline V gives CDR1 DFQATT, CDR2 SNEGSKA (reference sequence).

The chain has TRBV29-1 and TRBJ2-5; a weak D match, TRBD2 (5 bases). In germline, CDR1 is SQVTM, CDR2 ANQGSEA. The CDR3 covers 13 residues. Deletions cut 4 bases from V and 4 bases from J, with 13 bases between. This CDR3 is CSVGALRGETQYF. In DNA, the CDR3 is TGCAGCGTTGGGGCCCTCCGGGGAGAGACCCAGTACTTC.

This clonotype was observed many times. The chain recombines TRBV4-1 with TRBJ2-5; D is possibly TRBD2 (6 bases). Trimming removed 3 bases from V and 2 bases from J, with 10 bases in between. The CDR3 totals 14 residues. Germline V gives CDR1 MGHRA, CDR2 YSYEKL. As DNA, the CDR3 is TGCGCCAGCAGCCACAGACTAGGGCAAGAGACCCAGTACTTC. Translating gives CASSHRLGQETQYF.

This clonotype showed up just a few times. J is TRBJ2-3 and V is TRBV14, with 9 bases aligning to TRBD2. V shed 2 bases, J shed 5 bases, and the junction held 14 bases outside the gene matches. Germline V lookup: CDR1 SGHDN, CDR2 FVKESK. The CDR3 contains 18 residues. The CDR3 here is CASSQMVPLAGGQDTQYF. The CDR3 nucleotides read TGTGCCAGCAGCCAAATGGTTCCGTTGGCGGGAGGGCAAGATACGCAGTATTTT.

This clonotype has a count of ten or more. The chain employs TRBV20-1 and TRBJ2-3; tentatively, D is TRBD2 (5 bases). From germline, CDR1 is DFQATT and CDR2 SNEGSKA (reference sequence). V lost 0 bases and J 6 bases, leaving 16 bases between the germline ends. CDR3 length: 15 amino acids. The CDR3 DNA sequence: TGCAGTGCTAGAGATCAAATGAGGGCGTCGGATACGCAGTATTTT. Residues: CSARDQMRASDTQYF.

This clonotype occurred many times. The rearrangement uses TRBV19 and TRBJ1-1; D call uncertain. Trimming pared 8 bases from V and 0 bases from J, leaving 13 bases between. The CDR3 runs to 14 residues. CDR1 is LNHDA, CDR2 SQIVND, per germline (reference sequence). The CDR3 nucleotides are TGTGCCAGTTCGGGGAGAAGCTTGAACACTGAAGCTTTCTTT. Protein: CASSGRSLNTEAFF.

The genes are TRBV12-3 or TRBV12-4 and TRBJ1-4; possible D gene TRBD1, 5 bases. Trimming took 6 bases from V and 0 from J, leaving 14 bases between them. This CDR3 has 16 amino acids. This CDR3 reads CASSDWGVSTNEKLFF. CDR3 bases: TGTGCCAGCAGCGACTGGGGGGTCTCAACTAATGAAAAACTGTTTTTT.